This record concerns one T cell receptor (beta chain) sequence. The antigen remains undetermined. These data belong to a study of blood T cells in healthy people across ages. A sample-barcoded 5' primer and a J-beta primer mix were used in a second PCR of about 7 to 11 cycles. TCRdb re-called the 5' RACE reads through MiXCR, storing one row per CDR3 protein. The top ten hold 7.7% of the sample, which has 1.5 million to 2 million distinct CDR3 sequences, about 28% seen once. Germline V gene data show CDR1 as MGHDK and CDR2 as SYGVNS. The CDR3 consists of 15 residues. With 3 bases clipped from V and 8 bases from J, the junction kept 8 bases outside the gene matches. Overall study results and limits: Researchers judged that diversity estimates from one million T cells fell short of true values.

The sample was blood. This sequence joins TRBV25-1 and TRBJ2-1; TRBD2 matches at 9 bases. The TCR sequence derives from a woman aged 25 to 45 in good health. CDR3 coding DNA: TGTGCCAGCAGTGATCTCGGACTAGCGACGGATGAGCAGTTCTTC. This encodes CASSDLGLATDEQFF.